Here is one T cell receptor beta chain with its context. Its antigen is unidentified. This sample was included in a study of blood T cells in healthy people across ages. General observations from the study: While age rose, TCR beta diversity per million T cells dropped in a roughly linear way. Observed TCR beta diversity showed a strong correlation with the percentage of naive T cells as measured by flow cytometry.

Trimming removed 0 bases at V and 4 bases at J, with 17 bases between. From germline, CDR1 is LGHNA and CDR2 YSLEER. This CDR3 spans 17 amino acids. Together with a sample-barcoded 5' primer, a J-beta primer mix was included in a second PCR lasting roughly 6 to 12 cycles. Each single sample gave us at least 3 million CDR3-containing paired-end reads. TCRdb itself ran the 5' RACE reads through MiXCR, one entry per CDR3 protein. Of 1,500,000 or so distinct CDR3 sequences in the sample, about 42% were seen once. The sample comprised blood. This sequence originates from a woman between 18 and 30 years old in good health. The chain uses TRBV4-3 and TRBJ2-3; possible D gene TRBD1, 5 bases. This chain's CDR3 is CASSQDIQEYFADTQYF. The CDR3 nucleotides read TGCGCCAGCAGCCAAGATATACAGGAGTACTTCGCAGATACGCAGTATTTT.